The 8 T cell receptor beta chains below were found in one sample sequenced in a study of neurological immune-mediated disorders. TCRdb processed the 5' RACE reads anew with MiXCR; each CDR3 protein has one entry. Of roughly 52,000 distinct CDR3 sequences listed, approximately 5.8% are singletons. The sample was CD4+ T cells from blood. The receptor source for this set is a woman in her late teens or twenties with multiple sclerosis.

This clonotype was recorded at least ten times. The chain uses TRBV5-5 and TRBJ2-2; 9 bases are a match to TRBD2. Germline V gene sequence: CDR1 SGHKS, CDR2 YYEKEE (reference sequence). J lost 5 bases, V lost 0 bases, and 5 bases had no gene match. The CDR3 has 16 amino acids. In DNA form, the CDR3 reads TGTGCCAGCAGCTTGGTCGCGGGGGGGCCGACCGGGGAGCTGTTTTTT. This encodes CASSLVAGGPTGELFF.

This clonotype was counted ten times or more. The rearrangement uses TRBV29-1 and TRBJ2-5; D remains unclear. The CDR3 has 12 amino acids. Germline CDR1 reads SQVTM; CDR2 reads ANQGSEA. V shed 7 bases and J shed 5 bases, with 14 bases lying between them. The CDR3 loop reads CSADHVRETQYF. CDR3 coding DNA: TGCAGCGCGGACCACGTTCGGGAGACCCAGTACTTC.

This clonotype was detected many times. The chain is built from TRBV12-3 or TRBV12-4 and TRBJ1-1; 7 bases agree with TRBD1. After removal of 6 bases from V and 1 base from J, the junction contained 5 bases not matched to a gene. This CDR3 is built from 14 residues. The CDR3 nucleotides are TGTGCCAGCAGCCACGGACAGGCGAACACTGAAGCTTTCTTT. This encodes CASSHGQANTEAFF.

This clonotype showed up many times. The chain recombines TRBV10-1 with TRBJ2-3; 10 bases are shared with TRBD2. There are 14 residues in the CDR3. Germline values: CDR1 WNHNN, CDR2 SYGVQD (reference sequence). With V trimmed by 9 bases and J by 1 base, 4 bases remained unmatched. For the CDR3, the DNA is TGCGCCAGTTCCGGGACTAGCGGCACAGATACGCAGTATTTT. This sequence encodes CASSGTSGTDTQYF.

This clonotype occurred many times. The J gene is TRBJ2-3, the V gene TRBV15; D perhaps matches TRBD2 (5 bases). CDR3 length: 14 amino acids. V lost 5 bases, J lost 5 bases, and 14 bases lay in between. CDR1 and CDR2 from the germline V gene are LNHNV and YYDKDF (reference sequence). CDR3 coding DNA: TGTGCCACCAGCGGTCGACTACGGAAAGATACGCAGTATTTT. Translating gives CATSGRLRKDTQYF.

This clonotype was detected many times. The chain has TRBV28 and TRBJ2-1, with 12 bases lining up with TRBD2. V gave up 2 bases and J gave up 9 bases; unmatched junction bases: 8. The CDR3 length is 16 residues. Germline V gene lookup returns CDR1 MDHEN and CDR2 SYDVKM. The CDR3 sequence is CASSLLTSGSKGEQFF. The CDR3 DNA reads as TGTGCCAGCAGTTTACTGACTAGCGGGAGTAAGGGTGAGCAGTTCTTC.

This clonotype appeared many times. The chain uses TRBV10-3 and TRBJ1-1; no reliable D call. V lost 4 bases and J 1 base, leaving 13 bases between the germline ends. Germline CDR1 reads ENHRY; CDR2 reads SYGVKD. The CDR3 loop spans 15 amino acids. The CDR3 spells CAISGGAARNTEAFF. The CDR3 DNA reads as TGTGCCATCAGTGGGGGAGCGGCCAGGAACACTGAAGCTTTCTTT.

The chain couples TRBV19 to TRBJ2-1; D might be TRBD1 (5 bases). V gave up 3 bases and J gave up 0 bases, with 9 bases separating them. The CDR3 is made up of 15 amino acids. Germline V gene sequence: CDR1 LNHDA, CDR2 SQIVND (reference sequence). The CDR3 nucleotides are TGTGCCAGTAGTATCAGCGACAGCTCCTACAATGAGCAGTTCTTC. This sequence encodes CASSISDSSYNEQFF.